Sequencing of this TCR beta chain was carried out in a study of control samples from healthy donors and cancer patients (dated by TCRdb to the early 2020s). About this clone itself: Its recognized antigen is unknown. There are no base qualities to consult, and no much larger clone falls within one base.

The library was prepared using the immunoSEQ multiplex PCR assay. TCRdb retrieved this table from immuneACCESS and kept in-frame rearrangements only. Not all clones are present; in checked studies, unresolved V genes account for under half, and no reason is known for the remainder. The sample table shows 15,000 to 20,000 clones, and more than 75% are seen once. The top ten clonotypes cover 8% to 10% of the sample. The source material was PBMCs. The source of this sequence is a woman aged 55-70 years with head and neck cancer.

The DNA sequence follows: TGTGCCAGCAGCTTAGTTTCAGATACGCAGTATTTT. Translated, this gives CASSLVSDTQYF. The chain employs TRBV7-2 and TRBJ2-3, with the D segment identity uncertain. The CDR3 contains 12 residues, cysteine and phenylalanine counted. The DNA shown is the 36-base CDR3, in frame from base 1. Trimming takes 1 base from V and 4 bases from J, and the germline ends sit 3 bases apart. Per the germline V gene, SGHTA is the CDR1 and FQGNSA is the CDR2.